This T cell receptor (beta chain) was profiled in a study of beta chain features in type 1 diabetes. Overall study findings and caveats: Type 1 diabetes patients had TCRB CDR3s that were shorter (moderately but significantly so) in all four CD4+ subsets.

Sequenced material consisted of expressed TCRB transcripts (all of the isolated RNA was reverse transcribed). Sequencing used immunoSEQ multiplex PCR; TCRdb keeps in-frame clones, though not all of them. The data contain 240,000 or so clones, 25% to 30% of them singletons. Remarks on this clone: Its antigen is unidentified.

This receptor was taken from a man aged 30 to 39 in good health. Input material: central memory CD4+ T cells from blood.

This chain's CDR3 is CASNTEETQYF. The CDR3 bases are TGTGCCAGCAATACAGAAGAGACCCAGTACTTC. The chain uses TRBV2 and TRBJ2-5; D gene ambiguous. The V gene's germline CDR1 is SNHLY and CDR2 FYNNEI. The CDR3 totals 11 residues. Trimming took off 7 bases at V and 3 bases at J, with 6 bases between the two ends. The full variable domain, with the rest looked up from reference TRBV2 and TRBJ2-5, is EPEVTQTPSHQVTQMGQEVILRCVPISNHLYFYWYRQILGQKVEFLVSFYNNEISEKSEIFDDQFSVERPDGSNFTLKIRSTKLEDSAMYFCASNTEETQYFGPGTRLLVL.